A single sample gave rise to the 10 T cell receptor beta chains below, sequenced in a study of monozygotic twins with inflammatory bowel disease. TCRdb re-called the 5' RACE reads and gives one entry per CDR3 protein, without DNA. The table counts around 150,000 distinct CDR3 sequences; around 2.8% lies in the top ten. Material for sequencing was blood. The source is a human donor with ulcerative colitis or Crohn's disease, or a healthy co-twin of an affected twin (not recorded which).

The chain recombines TRBV11-3 with TRBJ2-1. This CDR3 region has 15 residues. Germline loops: CDR1 SGHNT, CDR2 YENEEA. Here the CDR3 reads CASSSSRSSYNEQFF. The whole variable domain, filled in from reference TRBV11-3 and TRBJ2-1, reads EAGVVQSPRYKIIEKKQPVAFWCNPISGHNTLYWYLQNLGQGPELLIRYENEEAVDDSQLPKDRFSAERLKGVDSTLKIQPAELGDSAVYLCASSSSRSSYNEQFFGPGTRLTVL.

The chain carries TRBV7-8 and TRBJ2-6. Per germline, CDR1 SGHVS and CDR2 FQNEAQ. The CDR3 runs 14 residues. The chain's CDR3 is CASSPSPGANVLTF. Combining the CDR3 with reference TRBV7-8 and TRBJ2-6 gives the whole variable domain GAGVSQSPRYKVAKRGQDVALRCDPISGHVSLFWYQQALGQGPEFLTYFQNEAQLDKSGLPSDRFFAERPEGSVSTLKIQRTQQEDSAVYLCASSPSPGANVLTFGAGSRLTVL.

The V and J genes are TRBV7-2 and TRBJ2-3. The germline V gene encodes CDR1 SGHTA and CDR2 FQGNSA. The CDR3 is 12 amino acids. The CDR3 loop is CASSLELGTQYF.

The V call is TRBV6-5, the J call TRBJ1-3; TCRdb outputs TRBD1, but without DNA this stays unchecked. CDR1 MNHEY and CDR2 SVGAGI come from the germline V gene. CDR3 length: 15 amino acids. The CDR3 sequence: CASSYTGSSGNTIYF.

The chain recombines TRBV18 with TRBJ2-2; TCRdb's D call, TRBD2, is unchecked because there is no DNA. This CDR3 is built from 17 residues. The germline V gene encodes CDR1 KGHSH and CDR2 LQKENI. CDR3 protein: CASSPVGLADKTGELFF.

J is TRBJ2-7 and V is TRBV7-2; TCRdb's D gene call, TRBD2, goes unchecked for lack of DNA. CDR1 and CDR2 from the germline V gene are SGHTA and FQGNSA. The CDR3 contains 16 residues. This chain's CDR3 is CASSLGSRLAGYEQYF.

This sequence joins TRBV20-1 and TRBJ2-6; TCRdb's D gene call, TRBD1, goes unchecked for lack of DNA. Looked up from germline, CDR1 is DFQATT and CDR2 is SNEGSKA (reference sequence). The CDR3 contains 18 residues. The CDR3 is CSARPPGPRLNGANVLTF.

The genes are TRBV5-1 and TRBJ2-3; TCRdb indicates TRBD2, and absent DNA this call remains unverified. Per germline, CDR1 SGHRS and CDR2 YFSETQ. This CDR3 is 14 amino acids long. CDR3 loop: CASTSGRAQDTQYF.

This rearrangement joins TRBV7-3 to TRBJ2-7; the TCRdb D gene call, TRBD1, has no DNA to confirm it. The V gene's germline CDR1 is SGHTA and CDR2 FQGTGA. This CDR3 is 15 amino acids long. The CDR3 loop reads CASSLTVGQGLEQYF.

The V call is TRBV6-2 or TRBV6-3, the J call TRBJ1-1. Germline assignment: CDR1 MNHEY and CDR2 SVGEGT. The CDR3 has 14 amino acids. This CDR3 reads CASSYTGWNTEAFF.